These 16 T cell receptor beta chains originate from one sample sequenced in a study of blood T cell repertoires in COVID-19. This table comes from immunoSEQ multiplex PCR, and its TCRdb copy is limited to in-frame clones, with some not included. The top ten hold about 1.6% of the sample, which has hundreds of thousands of clones, more than 85% seen once. The sequencing sample was made of PBMCs or T cells enriched from blood (not recorded which). Every receptor here comes from a woman aged 50 to 60 who had recovered from COVID-19.

V is TRBV7-6 and J is TRBJ2-3, with D possibly TRBD2 on 5 matching bases. Germline CDR1 reads SGHVS; CDR2 reads FNYEAQ. V was clipped by 1 base and J by 2 bases, with 10 bases between them. The CDR3 contains 15 residues. CDR3 region: CASSLDSALTDTQYF. CDR3 nucleotides: TGTGCCAGCAGCTTAGATAGCGCCCTCACAGATACGCAGTATTTT.

The genes are TRBV9 and TRBJ2-7, with 9 bases fitting TRBD1. CDR3 length: 13 residues. Trimming at V came to 4 bases and at J to 4 bases, leaving 3 bases not matched to a gene. The germline CDR1 and CDR2 sequences are SGDLS and YYNGEE. This CDR3 reads CASSPDRGYEQYF. The CDR3, as DNA: TGTGCCAGCAGCCCGGACAGGGGATACGAGCAGTACTTC.

This chain links TRBV14 with TRBJ1-1; D is possibly TRBD1 (5 bases). V shed 3 bases and J shed 8 bases, with 10 bases lying between them. The CDR3 length is 12 residues. Germline V gene data show CDR1 as SGHDN and CDR2 as FVKESK. Here the CDR3 DNA reads TGTGCCAGCAGCCAGGGGACTAAGGAAGCTTTCTTT. Protein: CASSQGTKEAFF. Full variable domain (missing parts from reference TRBV14 and TRBJ1-1): EAGVTQFPSHSVIEKGQTVTLRCDPISGHDNLYWYRRVMGKEIKFLLHFVKESKQDESGMPNNRFLAERTGGTYSTLKVQPAELEDSGVYFCASSQGTKEAFFGQGTRLTVV.

This chain uses TRBV15 with TRBJ2-1; no definite D call. There are 16 residues in the CDR3. Trimming removed 2 bases at V and 0 bases at J, with 11 bases between. The germline gives CDR1 LNHNV, CDR2 YYDKDF (reference sequence). The DNA of the CDR3 is TGTGCCACCAGCAGAAGTCCCTATAACTCCTACAATGAGCAGTTCTTC. It specifies CATSRSPYNSYNEQFF.

The table lists this clone with a count of one. J is TRBJ1-6 and V is TRBV19; a possible D gene is TRBD1 (6 bases). The CDR3 is 14 amino acids. Trimming pared 5 bases from V and 7 bases from J, leaving 12 bases between. Germline CDR1 is LNHDA and CDR2 is SQIVND (reference sequence). This CDR3 is CASSGGSLNSPLHF. In DNA form, the CDR3 reads TGTGCCAGTAGTGGGGGCAGTTTGAATTCACCCCTCCACTTT.

The chain uses TRBV27 and TRBJ2-7; 13 nucleotides match TRBD2. The germline CDR1 and CDR2 sequences are MNHEY and SMNVEV (reference sequence). The CDR3 is 18 residues long. The ends lost 3 bases at V and 6 bases at J; junction bases unmatched: 14. CDR3 nucleotides: TGTGCCAGCAGTTTGTTACTAGCGGGAGGGCCGTTTGGACGCGAGCAGTACTTC. Translated, it gives CASSLLLAGGPFGREQYF.

This clone was recorded a few times. This chain joins TRBV9 and TRBJ1-4, with no clear D. CDR3 length: 14 amino acids. Germline CDR1 is SGDLS and CDR2 is YYNGEE. With 0 bases removed from V and 5 bases from J, the gap between germline ends came to 8 bases. The CDR3 protein is CASSVDGGNEKLFF. The CDR3 DNA reads as TGTGCCAGCAGCGTAGATGGCGGGAATGAAAAACTGTTTTTT.

The chain has TRBV5-4 and TRBJ2-2, with 8 bases fitting TRBD1. Unmatched junction bases numbered 12, after V lost 4 bases and J lost 4 bases. The germline gives CDR1 SGHNT, CDR2 YYREEE (reference sequence). The CDR3 length is 17 residues. The CDR3 here is CASSAVGQGMSTGELFF. CDR3 DNA: TGTGCCAGCAGCGCTGTTGGACAGGGCATGAGCACCGGGGAGCTGTTTTTT. The entire variable domain, with the rest obtained from reference TRBV5-4 and TRBJ2-2, is as follows: ETGVTQSPTHLIKTRGQQVTLRCSSQSGHNTVSWYQQALGQGPQFIFQYYREEENGRGNFPPRFSGLQFPNYSSELNVNALELDDSALYLCASSAVGQGMSTGELFFGEGSRLTVL.

This clone occurred a few times. The CDR3 DNA is TGTGCCAGCAGTTTAGGGACAGATGTCTTTGAAGCTTTCTTT. Its protein product is CASSLGTDVFEAFF. The V call is TRBV28, the J call TRBJ1-1, with 7 nucleotides matching TRBD1. J was trimmed by 7 bases and V by 2 bases; bases with no gene match: 7. Germline loops: CDR1 MDHEN, CDR2 SYDVKM. The CDR3 sequence is 14 residues long.

This clone was recorded once. The chain links TRBV5-4 to TRBJ2-3, with D possibly TRBD2 on 6 matching bases. With 3 bases removed from V and 3 bases from J, the gap between germline ends came to 14 bases. CDR1 and CDR2 from the germline V gene are SGHNT and YYREEE (reference sequence). This CDR3 comprises 15 residues. The CDR3 is CASSSGTWETDTQYF. CDR3 nucleotide sequence: TGTGCCAGCAGCTCCGGGACTTGGGAGACAGATACGCAGTATTTT.

Here the CDR3 DNA reads TGTGCCTCCGAACAGGGGGGGTGGACTGAAGCTTTCTTT. Its translation is CASEQGGWTEAFF. This sequence joins TRBV30 and TRBJ1-1, with TRBD1 matching 8 bases. V dropped 7 bases and J dropped 5; count of bases not matched to a gene: 9. CDR1 is GTSNPN, CDR2 SVGIG, per germline (reference sequence). The length of the CDR3 is 13 residues.

This chain connects TRBV5-1 to TRBJ1-1; D not resolved. V lost 2 bases and J lost 1, with 9 bases in between. CDR1 is SGHRS and CDR2 is YFSETQ in the germline V gene. CDR3 length: 14 residues. The CDR3 DNA reads TGCGCCAGCAGCTTTCAGGTTGGGAACACTGAAGCTTTCTTT. It encodes CASSFQVGNTEAFF.

The chain combines TRBV28 with TRBJ1-1; no firm D call. CDR1 and CDR2 (germline): MDHEN, SYDVKM. V was pared by 8 bases and J by 1 base, with 8 bases between. This CDR3 is built from 12 residues. The CDR3 is CASVYRNTEAFF. The CDR3 DNA follows: TGTGCCAGCGTATACAGGAACACTGAAGCTTTCTTT.

This rearrangement joins TRBV11-2 to TRBJ1-1; maybe TRBD1 (5 bases). The germline V gene encodes CDR1 SGHAT and CDR2 FQNNGV. Trimming cost V 5 bases and J 3 bases, with 13 bases left between them. The CDR3 runs 14 residues. The CDR3 reads CASSTAVRDTEAFF. The CDR3 bases are TGTGCCAGCAGCACCGCGGTCAGGGACACTGAAGCTTTCTTT.

V and J are TRBV29-1 and TRBJ1-1, with TRBD1 matching 7 bases. Looked up from germline, CDR1 is SQVTM and CDR2 is ANQGSEA. V shed 6 bases and J 0 bases; nucleotides not matched to a gene: 13. This CDR3 region has 16 residues. CDR3 coding DNA: TGCAGCGTCCTCCACGGGAGGGGGCGCGTGAACACTGAAGCTTTCTTT. This codes for CSVLHGRGRVNTEAFF.

The rearrangement joins TRBV19 to TRBJ2-5; 7 bases map to TRBD2. V lost 3 bases, J lost 1 base, and 5 bases stayed unmatched. There are 15 residues in the CDR3. The V gene's germline CDR1 is LNHDA and CDR2 SQIVND (reference sequence). CDR3 region: CASSMSGTVQETQYF. The CDR3 DNA reads TGTGCCAGTAGTATGAGCGGGACGGTCCAAGAGACCCAGTACTTC.